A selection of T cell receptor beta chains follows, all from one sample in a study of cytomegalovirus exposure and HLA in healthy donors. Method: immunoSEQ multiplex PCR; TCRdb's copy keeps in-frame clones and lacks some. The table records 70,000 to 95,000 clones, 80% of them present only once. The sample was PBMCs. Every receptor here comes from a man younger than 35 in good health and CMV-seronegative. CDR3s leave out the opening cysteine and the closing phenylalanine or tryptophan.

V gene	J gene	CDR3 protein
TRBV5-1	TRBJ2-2	ASSPGGIGTGELF
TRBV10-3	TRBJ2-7	AISESGPLSYEQY
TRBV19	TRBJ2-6	ASSRAVEAGANVLT
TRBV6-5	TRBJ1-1	ASSPDKRRTEAF
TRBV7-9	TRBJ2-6	ASSPTQDSGANVLT
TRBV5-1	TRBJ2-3	ASSKTGTSGGVTDTQY
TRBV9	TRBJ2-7	ASSSRSYEQY
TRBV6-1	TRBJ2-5	ASSFFTSGTETQY
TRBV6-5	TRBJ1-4	ASRTGTSNEKLF
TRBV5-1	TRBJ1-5	ASSLGDRGGQPQH
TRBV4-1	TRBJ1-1	ASSQVSEQGVDTEAF
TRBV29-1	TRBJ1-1	SSIGFGGTEAF
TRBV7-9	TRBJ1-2	SSRYRDSPYT
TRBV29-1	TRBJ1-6	SVERPGRGTSSYNSPLH
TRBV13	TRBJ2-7	ASSVGASYEQY
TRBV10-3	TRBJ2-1	AISESKLAGGNEQF
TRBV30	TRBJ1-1	AWSVSRNTEAF
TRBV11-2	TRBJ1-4	ASSAPAGPNEKLF
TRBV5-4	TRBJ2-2	ASSLGGQVTGELF
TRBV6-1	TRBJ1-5	ASMPGTGANQPQH
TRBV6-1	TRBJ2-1	ASSDSGTRKNEQF
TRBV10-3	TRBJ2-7	AISEAGQGIYEQY
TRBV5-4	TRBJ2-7	AARDSGTYEQY
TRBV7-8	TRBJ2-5	ASSLSGEMRETQY
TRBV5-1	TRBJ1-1	ASSLAGQHQDTEAF
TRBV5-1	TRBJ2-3	ASSSGLAGDTQY
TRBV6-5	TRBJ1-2	ASSWTDYYGYT
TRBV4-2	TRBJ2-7	ASSQGQGSYEQY
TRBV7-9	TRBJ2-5	ASSPSGTNSQETQY
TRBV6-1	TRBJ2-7	ASSERWGGVVGARSYEQY
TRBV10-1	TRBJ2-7	ASSDSAYEQY
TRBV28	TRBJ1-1	ASSLRTGSDMDTEAF
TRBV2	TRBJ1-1	ASSGPGDTEAF
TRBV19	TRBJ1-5	ASTNRADYQPQH
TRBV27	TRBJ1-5	ASSTQGSNQPQH
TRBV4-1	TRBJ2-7	ASSQGHSSYEQY
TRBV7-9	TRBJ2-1	ASSFGDIEQF
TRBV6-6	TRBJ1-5	ASSVYSNQPQH
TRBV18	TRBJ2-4	ASSPGQGDLKNIQY
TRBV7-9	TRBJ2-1	ASSPHVLALSSYNEQF
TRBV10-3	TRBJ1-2	AISATTGTGGLYGYT
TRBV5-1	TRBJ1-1	ASSFPPDRPNTEAF
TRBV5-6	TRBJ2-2	ASSLLAGASGTGELF
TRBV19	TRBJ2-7	ASSKGWQGAGEQY